The 3 T cell receptor beta chains given below trace back to one sample, sequenced in a study of T cells in Graves' hyperthyroidism and ophthalmopathy (dated by TCRdb to the late 2010s). Libraries came from multiplex PCR. The sample was run on an Illumina HiSeq 2000. The TCR beta CDR3 regions were amplified from the RNA transcripts. The TCR CDR3 was subjected to a first round of RT-PCR using the HTBI primer set and the Qiagen OneStep RT-PCR kit. TCRdb's own reprocessing of the public reads used fastp at Q25 and MiXCR and kept productive beta chains. Every distinct CDR3 protein forms one entry, paired with its most common genes and DNA. For this sample there are approximately 370,000 distinct CDR3 sequences; about 15% appear just once. About 33% of the sample goes to the ten largest clones. The sample comprised blood. Every receptor here comes from a woman aged 30 to 39 with Graves' hyperthyroidism.

The sample holds a few counts of this clonotype. The chain is built from TRBV5-4 and TRBJ1-2; D is uncertain. Trimming took 7 bases from V and 3 from J, leaving 16 bases between them. The CDR3 covers 14 residues. The V gene's germline CDR1 is SGHNT and CDR2 YYREEE (reference sequence). The CDR3 loop reads CASGYGGTDYGYTF. The CDR3 nucleotides read TGTGCCAGCGGCTACGGAGGAACCGACTATGGCTACACCTTC.

This clonotype was detected ten times or more. The chain employs TRBV2 and TRBJ2-5; 9 bases agree with TRBD2. Looked up from germline, CDR1 is SNHLY and CDR2 is FYNNEI. V lost 6 bases, J lost 1 base, and 6 bases stayed unmatched. This CDR3 region has 15 residues. The chain's CDR3 is CASRKATSGQETQYF. DNA of the CDR3: TGTGCCAGCAGGAAAGCGACTAGCGGCCAAGAGACCCAGTACTTC.

The chain carries TRBV5-6 and TRBJ1-1; 8 bases are a match to TRBD1. V was clipped by 6 bases and J by 8 bases; unmatched bases: 6. Germline V gives CDR1 SGHDT, CDR2 YYEEEE. The CDR3 consists of 12 residues. The CDR3 spells CASTRDRGEAFF. CDR3 coding DNA: TGTGCCAGCACCCGAGACAGGGGAGAAGCTTTCTTT.